These 7 T cell receptor beta chains originate from one sample sequenced in a study of cytomegalovirus exposure and HLA in healthy donors. Primers included in the PCR were 60 Vbeta and 13 Jbeta primers. Sequencing used immunoSEQ multiplex PCR; TCRdb keeps in-frame clones, though not all of them. The sample totals tens of thousands of clones. The sequenced material came from PBMCs. These receptors were obtained from a man in his thirties or forties in good health and CMV-seropositive.

This sequence joins TRBV2 and TRBJ2-3, with 12 bases aligning to TRBD2. The CDR3 consists of 16 residues. Germline CDR1 is SNHLY and CDR2 is FYNNEI. V was pared by 5 bases and J by 0 bases, with 3 bases of the junction left unmatched. The CDR3 region has the DNA TGTGCCAGCAGTCGACTAGCGGGGGTTAGCACAGATACGCAGTATTTT. This gives the protein CASSRLAGVSTDTQYF. The full variable domain, completed using reference TRBV2 and TRBJ2-3, is EPEVTQTPSHQVTQMGQEVILRCVPISNHLYFYWYRQILGQKVEFLVSFYNNEISEKSEIFDDQFSVERPDGSNFTLKIRSTKLEDSAMYFCASSRLAGVSTDTQYFGPGTRLTVL.

The J gene is TRBJ1-2, the V gene TRBV6-1; tentative D call: TRBD1 (5 bases). With 6 bases removed from V and 0 bases from J, the gap between germline ends came to 11 bases. The CDR3 runs to 14 residues. Germline-derived CDR1 and CDR2 are MNHNS and SASEGT. The CDR3 region is CASRPLDTNYGYTF. In nucleotides, the CDR3 is TGTGCCAGCAGACCCCTGGACACTAACTATGGCTACACCTTC.

This chain uses TRBV12-5 with TRBJ2-7; D is possibly TRBD2 (5 bases). The germline CDR1 and CDR2 sequences are LGHNT and FRNRAP. The CDR3 is 13 amino acids. Trimming cost V 7 bases and J 2 bases, with 12 bases left between them. Written as DNA, the CDR3 is TGTGCTAGTGTTCAGGACGGGACCTACGAGCAGTACTTC. Residues: CASVQDGTYEQYF.

The J gene is TRBJ2-5, the V gene TRBV7-9; TRBD2 aligns across 8 bases. CDR1 is SEHNR, CDR2 FQNEAQ, per germline (reference sequence). The length of the CDR3 is 17 residues. Unmatched junction bases numbered 12, after V lost 1 base and J lost 5 bases. CDR3 protein: CASSLGGLVSNPETQYF. The CDR3 DNA follows: TGTGCCAGCAGCTTAGGGGGACTAGTTAGTAACCCGGAGACCCAGTACTTC.

This chain joins TRBV15 and TRBJ2-5, with TRBD1 matching 9 bases. This CDR3 contains 16 residues. Germline assignment: CDR1 LNHNV and CDR2 YYDKDF (reference sequence). V lost 0 bases and J lost 5; bases outside the gene matches: 7. CDR3 protein: CATSRDRDRDWETQYF. The CDR3, as DNA: TGTGCCACCAGCAGAGACCGGGACAGGGATTGGGAGACCCAGTACTTC. The full variable domain, completed using reference TRBV15 and TRBJ2-5, is DAMVIQNPRYQVTQFGKPVTLSCSQTLNHNVMYWYQQKSSQAPKLLFHYYDKDFNNEADTPDNFQSRRPNTSFCFLDIRSPGLGDTAMYLCATSRDRDRDWETQYFGPGTRLLVL.

The CDR3 DNA reads TGTGCCAGCAGAGGGACAGGAGTGGACGAGCAGTACTTC. Protein product: CASRGTGVDEQYF. The rearrangement uses TRBV6-1 and TRBJ2-7; 8 bases align to TRBD1. This CDR3 has 13 amino acids. The V and J ends lost 6 bases and 5 bases, in that order; junction bases with no gene match: 6. Germline assignment: CDR1 MNHNS and CDR2 SASEGT.

The rearrangement uses TRBV4-2 and TRBJ2-7; 10 bases fit TRBD1. V gave up 0 bases and J gave up 2 bases; unmatched junction bases: 10. In germline, CDR1 is LGHNA, CDR2 YNFKEQ. The CDR3 has 18 amino acids. Here the CDR3 DNA reads TGTGCCAGCAGCCAAGAGGGTGTGGGACAGGGGAGAGCCTACGAGCAGTACTTC. As protein: CASSQEGVGQGRAYEQYF.